One sample yielded the 28 T cell receptor beta chains listed below, sequenced in a study of OX40 agonist ivuxolimab in advanced cancers. Assay used: immunoSEQ multiplex PCR; TCRdb lists only in-frame clones, some missing. Of roughly 50,000 clones listed, about 92% were seen once; the top ten hold 5.5% to 7.5%. The sample consisted of CD4+ or CD8+ T cells sorted from blood, taken in a trial of the OX40 agonist ivuxolimab. These receptor sequences come from an adult with an advanced solid tumor such as melanoma, head and neck, liver or kidney cancer.

The gene calls are TRBV5-3 and TRBJ2-1; TRBD1 matches at 9 bases. TRBV5-3 is flagged as an ORF with uncertain function. The length of the CDR3 is 17 residues. V gave up 4 bases and J gave up 4 bases; unmatched junction bases: 12. CDR3 protein: CARSNIPRQGVYNEQFF. Written as DNA, the CDR3 is TGTGCCAGAAGCAACATCCCTCGACAGGGGGTTTACAATGAGCAGTTCTTC.

The rearrangement uses TRBV4-1 and TRBJ1-4; D call uncertain. V lost 0 bases to trimming and J lost 0 bases, with 11 bases between them. CDR1 MGHRA and CDR2 YSYEKL come from the germline V gene. CDR3 length equals 17 residues. As DNA, the CDR3 is TGCGCCAGCAGCCAAGATGCCTACCCAGCAACTAATGAAAAACTGTTTTTT. Its protein product is CASSQDAYPATNEKLFF.

This clone was observed a handful of times. The rearrangement joins TRBV6-6 to TRBJ1-1; D is undetermined. The ends were cut back, 5 bases at V and 0 bases at J, with 4 bases in the middle. In germline, CDR1 is MNHNY, CDR2 SVGAGI (reference sequence). The CDR3 covers 12 residues. Here the CDR3 reads CASSPLNTEAFF. The CDR3 DNA follows: TGTGCCAGCAGTCCATTGAACACTGAAGCTTTCTTT.

The V call is TRBV6-1, the J call TRBJ2-7; D unclear. The CDR3 has 15 residues. V was cut by 0 bases and J by 6 bases, with 15 bases left in between. The germline V gene encodes CDR1 MNHNS and CDR2 SASEGT. CDR3 DNA: TGTGCCAGCAGTGAAGCGATTGGGGTCCTCAGCGAGCAGTACTTC. This encodes CASSEAIGVLSEQYF.

The rearrangement links TRBV9 to TRBJ2-1, with TRBD2 matching 14 bases. CDR3 size: 17 residues. With V trimmed by 0 bases and J by 7 bases, 6 bases remained unmatched. Germline V gene sequence: CDR1 SGDLS, CDR2 YYNGEE. The CDR3 is CASSVERTSGRRNEQFF. The CDR3, as DNA: TGTGCCAGCAGCGTAGAGAGGACTAGCGGGAGGAGGAATGAGCAGTTCTTC.

The chain couples TRBV7-3 to TRBJ2-3; no firm D call. The CDR3 contains 13 residues. The germline V gene has CDR1 SGHTA and CDR2 FQGTGA. Trimming took 5 bases from V and 2 from J, leaving 8 bases between them. Here the CDR3 DNA reads TGTGCCAGCAGCAAAGTTAACACAGATACGCAGTATTTT. Its protein is CASSKVNTDTQYF.

J is TRBJ2-5 and V is TRBV28, with D hard to call. Per germline, CDR1 MDHEN and CDR2 SYDVKM. This CDR3 is built from 11 residues. V gave up 3 bases and J gave up 7 bases, with 6 bases separating them. The CDR3 region has the DNA TGTGCCAGCAGTTTTGGGTCGACCCAGTACTTC. Its protein product is CASSFGSTQYF. The entire variable domain, with the rest obtained from reference TRBV28 and TRBJ2-5, is as follows: DVKVTQSSRYLVKRTGEKVFLECVQDMDHENMFWYRQDPGLGLRLIYFSYDVKMKEKGDIPEGYSVSREKKERFSLILESASTNQTSMYLCASSFGSTQYFGPGTRLLVL.

This chain joins TRBV19 and TRBJ2-1, with D possibly matching TRBD1 (5 bases). The CDR3 loop spans 14 amino acids. V was pared by 0 bases and J by 10 bases, with 13 bases between. Germline CDR1 reads LNHDA; CDR2 reads SQIVND (reference sequence). The CDR3 nucleotides are TGTGCCAGTAGTATAGAAGACAGCCCGGGCGAGCAGTTCTTC. This translates into CASSIEDSPGEQFF.

The CDR3 sequence: CSVEGFPDRVTDTQYF. In nucleotides, the CDR3 is TGCAGCGTTGAAGGTTTTCCAGACAGGGTCACAGATACGCAGTATTTT. The chain uses TRBV29-1 and TRBJ2-3, with 7 bases that match TRBD1. This CDR3 is built from 16 residues. Germline CDR1 and CDR2: SQVTM and ANQGSEA. With V trimmed by 1 base and J by 2 bases, 9 bases remained unmatched.

The chain recombines TRBV6-1 with TRBJ2-5; 9 nucleotides agree with TRBD1. Germline CDR1 is MNHNS and CDR2 is SASEGT. Losses at the gene ends were 1 base for V and 3 bases for J; bases not matched to a gene: 6. The length of the CDR3 is 16 residues. As DNA, the CDR3 is TGTGCCAGCAGTGAAGGTGACAGGGGGAAAGAAGAGACCCAGTACTTC. This translates into CASSEGDRGKEETQYF.

V and J are TRBV7-2 and TRBJ1-1; D is undetermined. V dropped 1 base and J dropped 3 bases, with 9 bases sitting between them. The CDR3 contains 14 residues. CDR1 and CDR2 from the germline V gene are SGHTA and FQGNSA. The CDR3 protein is CASSLVVLDTEAFF. The DNA of the CDR3 is TGTGCCAGCAGCTTAGTCGTGTTGGACACTGAAGCTTTCTTT.

The rearrangement uses TRBV14 and TRBJ1-1; TRBD1 might be the D (6 bases). V gave up 6 bases and J gave up 7 bases, with 12 bases separating them. The V gene's germline CDR1 is SGHDN and CDR2 FVKESK. The CDR3 runs to 12 residues. DNA of the CDR3: TGTGCCAGCAGTCTCGGACAGCTTGAAGCTTTCTTT. Its translation: CASSLGQLEAFF. The full variable domain, rest sourced from reference TRBV14 and TRBJ1-1, is EAGVTQFPSHSVIEKGQTVTLRCDPISGHDNLYWYRRVMGKEIKFLLHFVKESKQDESGMPNNRFLAERTGGTYSTLKVQPAELEDSGVYFCASSLGQLEAFFGQGTRLTVV.

The chain combines TRBV9 with TRBJ1-2; maybe TRBD1 (5 bases). In germline, CDR1 is SGDLS, CDR2 YYNGEE. The length of the CDR3 is 13 residues. Trimming left V 3 bases short and J 6 bases short, with 12 bases between. CDR3 sequence: CASSAGMGDGYTF. In DNA, the CDR3 is TGTGCCAGCAGCGCCGGAATGGGGGATGGCTACACCTTC.

The rearrangement joins TRBV7-9 to TRBJ2-2; the match to TRBD1 covers 12 bases. The germline gives CDR1 SEHNR, CDR2 FQNEAQ (reference sequence). V shed 5 bases and J 6 bases; nucleotides not matched to a gene: 7. The CDR3 runs 16 residues. CDR3 protein: CASSPGQGAFAGELFF. In DNA, the CDR3 is TGTGCCAGCAGCCCGGGACAGGGGGCTTTTGCCGGGGAGCTGTTTTTT.

The chain couples TRBV5-8 to TRBJ1-5; D is ambiguous. Germline-derived CDR1 and CDR2 are SGHTS and YDEGEE. The CDR3 covers 13 residues. Trimming cost V 7 bases and J 3 bases, with 11 bases left between them. In DNA, the CDR3 is TGTGCCAGCTCGTGGGGAACCAATCAGCCCCAGCATTTT. Protein sequence: CASSWGTNQPQHF.

The chain uses TRBV5-6 and TRBJ2-5; no firm D call. The germline V gene encodes CDR1 SGHDT and CDR2 YYEEEE. V shed 0 bases and J shed 4 bases, with 7 bases lying between them. CDR3 length: 13 amino acids. The CDR3 spells CASSLALTETQYF. The DNA for the CDR3 is TGTGCCAGCAGCTTGGCTCTGACAGAGACCCAGTACTTC.

V is TRBV5-8 and J is TRBJ2-7; the D gene is possibly TRBD1 (5 bases). The germline CDR1 and CDR2 sequences are SGHTS and YDEGEE. Trimming took off 5 bases at V and 6 bases at J, with 15 bases between the two ends. The CDR3 consists of 13 residues. This chain's CDR3 is CASSTARVREQYF. As DNA, the CDR3 is TGTGCCAGCAGTACAGCCAGGGTGCGCGAGCAGTACTTC.

This chain links TRBV11-3 with TRBJ2-3; tentatively, D is TRBD2 (6 bases). V was cut by 2 bases and J by 3 bases, with 9 bases left in between. This CDR3 has 14 amino acids. Germline V CDR1 and CDR2: SGHNT, YENEEA. This CDR3 reads CASSLYGGTDTQYF. In DNA, the CDR3 is TGTGCCAGCAGCTTATATGGGGGGACAGATACGCAGTATTTT.

The chain combines TRBV27 with TRBJ2-3; 8 bases map to TRBD2. V gave up 2 bases and J gave up 2 bases; unmatched junction bases: 9. Germline V gene sequence: CDR1 MNHEY, CDR2 SMNVEV (reference sequence). This CDR3 contains 17 residues. The CDR3 loop reads CASSLIRSSGATDTQYF. Written as DNA, the CDR3 is TGTGCCAGCAGTTTAATTCGGAGTAGCGGGGCCACAGATACGCAGTATTTT.

In DNA, the CDR3 is TGTGCCAGCAGGGTTAGACAGGGGGAGAACACCGGGGAGCTGTTTTTT. Its translation: CASRVRQGENTGELFF. This chain connects TRBV28 to TRBJ2-2, with 9 positions matching TRBD1. CDR3 length equals 16 residues. J lost 1 base, V lost 6 bases, and 6 bases had no gene match. Germline values: CDR1 MDHEN, CDR2 SYDVKM.

V and J are TRBV5-4 and TRBJ2-3, with 7 nucleotides matching TRBD2. Germline assignment: CDR1 SGHNT and CDR2 YYREEE (reference sequence). This CDR3 has 16 residues. V gave up 0 bases and J gave up 6 bases; unmatched junction bases: 10. The CDR3 here is CASSLDGGSYFDTQYF. Here the CDR3 DNA reads TGTGCCAGCAGCTTGGATGGCGGGAGTTACTTTGATACGCAGTATTTT.

This sequence joins TRBV10-3 and TRBJ1-2; D unclear. Germline V gene lookup returns CDR1 ENHRY and CDR2 SYGVKD. This CDR3 region has 12 residues. The germline V and J ends were trimmed by 3 bases and 8 bases, with 10 bases remaining between them. Written as DNA, the CDR3 is TGTGCCATCAGTGAAGGGAGCGAGGGCTACACCTTC. Protein sequence: CAISEGSEGYTF.

This chain links TRBV7-9 with TRBJ1-1; D remains ambiguous. V was pared by 5 bases and J by 0 bases, with 7 bases between. Germline CDR1 reads SEHNR; CDR2 reads FQNEAQ (reference sequence). This CDR3 spans 13 amino acids. This CDR3 is CASSLSMNTEAFF. As DNA, the CDR3 is TGTGCCAGCAGCCTCAGTATGAACACTGAAGCTTTCTTT.

The chain employs TRBV7-9 and TRBJ2-2; the match to TRBD1 covers 8 bases. The trim removed 8 bases at V and 5 bases at J, leaving 4 bases unmatched. The germline CDR1 and CDR2 sequences are SEHNR and FQNEAQ (reference sequence). This CDR3 contains 13 residues. The CDR3 sequence is CASPRGLTGELFF. CDR3 DNA: TGTGCCAGCCCCAGGGGGCTGACCGGGGAGCTGTTTTTT.

This clone was seen only a few times. V gene TRBV4-1 combines with J gene TRBJ2-7; maybe TRBD2 (7 bases). The CDR3 covers 14 residues. In germline, CDR1 is MGHRA, CDR2 YSYEKL. Trimming stripped 5 bases from V and 2 bases from J, with 13 bases between. CDR3 nucleotide sequence: TGCGCCAGCAGCAAGGGAGGGGGTCCCTACGAGCAGTACTTC. Its protein is CASSKGGGPYEQYF.

This chain uses TRBV25-1 with TRBJ2-3; TRBD2 matches at 7 bases. CDR3 length: 15 residues. V trimming: 10 bases; J trimming: 0 bases; junction bases outside the gene matches: 10. The germline V gene has CDR1 MGHDK and CDR2 SYGVNS. CDR3 DNA sequence: TGTGCCACCCAATACACGGGAGGCAGCACAGATACGCAGTATTTT. Its translation is CATQYTGGSTDTQYF.

The rearrangement joins TRBV7-8 to TRBJ1-1; 10 nucleotides match TRBD1. With V trimmed by 5 bases and J by 3 bases, 6 bases remained unmatched. In germline, CDR1 is SGHVS, CDR2 FQNEAQ. This CDR3 has 15 residues. The CDR3 loop is CASSPLGQGYTEAFF. DNA for the CDR3: TGTGCCAGCAGCCCACTGGGACAGGGGTACACTGAAGCTTTCTTT.

The V gene is TRBV27, the J gene TRBJ2-2; 12 nucleotides agree with TRBD1. In germline, CDR1 is MNHEY, CDR2 SMNVEV (reference sequence). The CDR3 has 17 residues. The V and J ends lost 5 bases and 4 bases, in that order; junction bases with no gene match: 8. CDR3 coding DNA: TGTGCCAGCAGTCCTGGACCGGGACAGGGGGCCACCGGGGAGCTGTTTTTT. Its protein is CASSPGPGQGATGELFF.